The source of this T cell receptor (beta chain) is a study of T-cell reconstitution after alpha-beta-depleted transplantation in children (dated by TCRdb to 2016 to 2017). Notes on the research overall: Using TCR repertoire profiling, the study quantitatively followed how T-cell immune reconstitution unfolded in children after TCRalphabeta/CD19-depleted allogeneic hematopoietic cell transplantation.

From its cysteine to its phenylalanine, the CDR3 spans 13 amino acids. Only the CDR3 DNA stays, 39 bases, in frame from base 1. From a lookup of the germline V gene (reference sequence), CDR1 and CDR2 are SEHNR and FQNEAQ. Deletion took 8 bases off V and 2 bases off J, with a span of 12 bases between the germline ends. Library method: PCR. The sample was run on an Illumina HiSeq 2500. To normalize quantification of the TCRbeta repertoire, the TCR libraries were built with molecular barcoding that relied on unique molecular identifiers. The public reads were quality trimmed at Q25 with fastp and then assembled into clones with MiXCR by TCRdb, keeping productive beta chains. Entries that share a CDR3 protein sequence are merged under the most common genes and DNA. The sample includes just under 550,000 distinct CDR3 sequences, with around 20% observed a single time. The ten most abundant clones make up approximately 3% of the sample.

This clonotype has only a few counts. No cognate antigen has been identified for it. No much larger clone exists at a distance of one base, and base qualities are not known. The chain employs TRBV7-9 and TRBJ1-1; there is no confident call for the D gene. Sequences were derived from PBMCs from the stem cell graft donor, sampled from the stem cell graft. This receptor was taken from a human donor who donated a stem cell graft to a child with acute lymphoblastic leukemia. The bases are TGTGCCAGCGGAAGGAGAACCAACACTGAAGCTTTCTTT. Its protein is CASGRRTNTEAFF.